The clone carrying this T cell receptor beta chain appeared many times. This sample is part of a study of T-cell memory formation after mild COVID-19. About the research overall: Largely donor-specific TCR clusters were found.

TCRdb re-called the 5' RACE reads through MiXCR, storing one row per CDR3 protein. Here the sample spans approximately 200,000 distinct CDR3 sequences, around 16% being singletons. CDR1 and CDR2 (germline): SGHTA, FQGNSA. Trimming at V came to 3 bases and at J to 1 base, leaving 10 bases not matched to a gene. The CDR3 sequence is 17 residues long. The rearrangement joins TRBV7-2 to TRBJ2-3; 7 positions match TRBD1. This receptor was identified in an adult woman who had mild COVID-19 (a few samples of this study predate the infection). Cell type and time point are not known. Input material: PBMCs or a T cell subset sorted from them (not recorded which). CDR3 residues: CASSFRPTGAGTDTQYF. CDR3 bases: TGTGCCAGCAGCTTCCGCCCTACAGGGGCCGGCACAGATACGCAGTATTTT.